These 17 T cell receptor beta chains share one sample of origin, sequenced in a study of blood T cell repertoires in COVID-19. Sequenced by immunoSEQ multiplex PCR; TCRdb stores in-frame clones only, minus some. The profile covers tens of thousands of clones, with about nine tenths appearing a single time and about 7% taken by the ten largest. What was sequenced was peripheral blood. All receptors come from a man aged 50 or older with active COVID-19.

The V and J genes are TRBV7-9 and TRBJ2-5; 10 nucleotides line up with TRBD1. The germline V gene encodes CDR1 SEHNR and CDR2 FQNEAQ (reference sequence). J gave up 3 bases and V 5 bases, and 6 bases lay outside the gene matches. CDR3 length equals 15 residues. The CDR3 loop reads CASSTPGTGEETQYF. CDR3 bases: TGTGCCAGCAGCACCCCCGGGACAGGGGAAGAGACCCAGTACTTC.

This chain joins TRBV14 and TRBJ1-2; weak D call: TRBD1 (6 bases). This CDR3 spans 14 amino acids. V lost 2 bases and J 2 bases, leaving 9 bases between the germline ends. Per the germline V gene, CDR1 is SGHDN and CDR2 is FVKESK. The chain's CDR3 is CASSQFGQNYGYTF. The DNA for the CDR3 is TGTGCCAGCAGCCAATTTGGACAGAACTATGGCTACACCTTC.

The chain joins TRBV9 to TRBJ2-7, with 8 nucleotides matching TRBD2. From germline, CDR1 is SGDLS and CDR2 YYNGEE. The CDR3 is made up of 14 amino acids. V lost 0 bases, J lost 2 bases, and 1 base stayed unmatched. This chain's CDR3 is CASSVEAGAYEQYF. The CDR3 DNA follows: TGTGCCAGCAGCGTAGAAGCGGGAGCCTACGAGCAGTACTTC.

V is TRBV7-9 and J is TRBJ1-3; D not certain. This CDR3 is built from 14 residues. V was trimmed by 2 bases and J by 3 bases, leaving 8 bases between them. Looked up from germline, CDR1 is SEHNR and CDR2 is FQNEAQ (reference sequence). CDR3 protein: CASSLPENGNTIYF. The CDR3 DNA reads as TGTGCCAGCAGCTTACCCGAGAATGGAAACACCATATATTTT.

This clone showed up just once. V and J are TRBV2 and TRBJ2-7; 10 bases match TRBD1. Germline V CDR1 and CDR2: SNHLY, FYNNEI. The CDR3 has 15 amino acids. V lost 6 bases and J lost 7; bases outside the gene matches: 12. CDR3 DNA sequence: TGTGCCAGCAGCGGAGACAGGGGGCTCCCCTTGGAGCAGTACTTC. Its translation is CASSGDRGLPLEQYF.

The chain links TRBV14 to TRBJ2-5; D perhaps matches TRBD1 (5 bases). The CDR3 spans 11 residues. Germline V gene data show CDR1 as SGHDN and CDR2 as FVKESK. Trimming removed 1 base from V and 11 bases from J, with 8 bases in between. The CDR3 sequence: CASSQGRGQYF. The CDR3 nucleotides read TGTGCCAGCAGCCAAGGAAGGGGTCAGTACTTC.

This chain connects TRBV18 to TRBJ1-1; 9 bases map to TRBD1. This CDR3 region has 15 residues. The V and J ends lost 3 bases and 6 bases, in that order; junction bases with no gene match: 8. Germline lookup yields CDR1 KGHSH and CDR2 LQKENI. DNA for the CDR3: TGTGCCAGCTCACCTGCCGGGACAGGGTACGCTGAAGCTTTCTTT. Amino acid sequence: CASSPAGTGYAEAFF. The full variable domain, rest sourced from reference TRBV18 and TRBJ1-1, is NAGVMQNPRHLVRRRGQEARLRCSPMKGHSHVYWYRQLPEEGLKFMVYLQKENIIDESGMPKERFSAEFPKEGPSILRIQQVVRGDSAAYFCASSPAGTGYAEAFFGQGTRLTVV.

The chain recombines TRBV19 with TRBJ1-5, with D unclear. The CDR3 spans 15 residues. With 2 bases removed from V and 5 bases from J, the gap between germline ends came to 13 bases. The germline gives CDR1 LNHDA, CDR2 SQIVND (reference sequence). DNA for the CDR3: TGTGCCAGTAGTATACCCCCCGCGGGTGATCAGCCCCAGCATTTT. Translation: CASSIPPAGDQPQHF. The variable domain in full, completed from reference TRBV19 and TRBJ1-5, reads DGGITQSPKYLFRKEGQNVTLSCEQNLNHDAMYWYRQDPGQGLRLIYYSQIVNDFQKGDIAEGYSVSREKKESFPLTVTSAQKNPTAFYLCASSIPPAGDQPQHFGDGTRLSIL.

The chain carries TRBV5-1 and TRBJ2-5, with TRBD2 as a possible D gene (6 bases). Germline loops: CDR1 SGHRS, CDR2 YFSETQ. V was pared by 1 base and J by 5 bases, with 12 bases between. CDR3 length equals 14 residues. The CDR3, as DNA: TGCGCCAGCAGCTTGACCGGGGCGGGGGAGACCCAGTACTTC. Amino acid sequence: CASSLTGAGETQYF.

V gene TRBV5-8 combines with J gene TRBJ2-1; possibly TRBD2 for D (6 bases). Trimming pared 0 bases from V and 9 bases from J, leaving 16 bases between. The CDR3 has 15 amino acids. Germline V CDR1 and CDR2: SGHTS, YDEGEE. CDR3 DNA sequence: TGTGCCAGCAGCTTGGGGGGACTGCGAGGGGTTGAGCAGTTCTTC. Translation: CASSLGGLRGVEQFF. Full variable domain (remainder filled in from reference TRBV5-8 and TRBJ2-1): EAGVTQSPTHLIKTRGQQATLRCSPISGHTSVYWYQQALGLGLQFLLWYDEGEERNRGNFPPRFSGRQFPNYSSELNVNALELEDSALYLCASSLGGLRGVEQFFGPGTRLTVL.

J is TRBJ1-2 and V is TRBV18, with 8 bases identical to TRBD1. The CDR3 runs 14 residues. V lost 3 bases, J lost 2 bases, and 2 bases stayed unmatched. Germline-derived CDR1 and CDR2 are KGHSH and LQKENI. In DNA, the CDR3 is TGTGCCAGCTCACCCGGACAGGGAAACTATGGCTACACCTTC. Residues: CASSPGQGNYGYTF.

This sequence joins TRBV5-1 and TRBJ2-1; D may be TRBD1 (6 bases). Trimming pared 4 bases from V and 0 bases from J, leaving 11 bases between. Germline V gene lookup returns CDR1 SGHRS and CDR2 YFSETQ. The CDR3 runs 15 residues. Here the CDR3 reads CASSPGEPSYNEQFF. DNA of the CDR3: TGCGCCAGCAGCCCAGGGGAGCCCTCCTACAATGAGCAGTTCTTC.

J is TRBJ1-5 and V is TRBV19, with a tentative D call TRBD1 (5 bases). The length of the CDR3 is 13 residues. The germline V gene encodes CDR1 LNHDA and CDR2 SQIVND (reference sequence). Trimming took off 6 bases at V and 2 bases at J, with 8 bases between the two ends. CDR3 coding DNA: TGTGCCAGTAGGCGGGACGGCAATCAGCCCCAGCATTTT. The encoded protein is CASRRDGNQPQHF.

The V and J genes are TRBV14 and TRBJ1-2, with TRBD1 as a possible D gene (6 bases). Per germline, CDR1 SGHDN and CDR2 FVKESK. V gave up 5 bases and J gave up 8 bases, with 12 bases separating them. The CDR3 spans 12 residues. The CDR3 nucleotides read TGTGCCAGCAGCGGGGGCTTTAGAGGCTACACCTTC. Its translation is CASSGGFRGYTF.

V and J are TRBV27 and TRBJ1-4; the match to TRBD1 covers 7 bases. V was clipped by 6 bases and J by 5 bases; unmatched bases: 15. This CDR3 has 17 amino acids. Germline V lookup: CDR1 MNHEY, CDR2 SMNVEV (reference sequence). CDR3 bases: TGTGCCAGCAGCCCCCAGGGACAGTTATACCCAAATGAAAAACTGTTTTTT. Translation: CASSPQGQLYPNEKLFF.

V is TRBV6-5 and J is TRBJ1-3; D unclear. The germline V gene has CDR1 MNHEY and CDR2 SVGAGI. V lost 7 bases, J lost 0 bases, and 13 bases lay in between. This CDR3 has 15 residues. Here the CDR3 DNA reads TGTGCCAGCACCTCCGCTATAAGCTCTGGAAACACCATATATTTT. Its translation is CASTSAISSGNTIYF.

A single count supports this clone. The CDR3 sequence is CASSVLPGQGSEQYF. The CDR3 nucleotides read TGTGCCAGCAGCGTTTTGCCGGGACAGGGAAGCGAGCAGTACTTC. The chain joins TRBV6-5 to TRBJ2-7, with 9 bases matching TRBD1. This CDR3 spans 15 amino acids. V was clipped by 6 bases and J by 6 bases; unmatched bases: 12. CDR1 and CDR2 from the germline V gene are MNHEY and SVGAGI.